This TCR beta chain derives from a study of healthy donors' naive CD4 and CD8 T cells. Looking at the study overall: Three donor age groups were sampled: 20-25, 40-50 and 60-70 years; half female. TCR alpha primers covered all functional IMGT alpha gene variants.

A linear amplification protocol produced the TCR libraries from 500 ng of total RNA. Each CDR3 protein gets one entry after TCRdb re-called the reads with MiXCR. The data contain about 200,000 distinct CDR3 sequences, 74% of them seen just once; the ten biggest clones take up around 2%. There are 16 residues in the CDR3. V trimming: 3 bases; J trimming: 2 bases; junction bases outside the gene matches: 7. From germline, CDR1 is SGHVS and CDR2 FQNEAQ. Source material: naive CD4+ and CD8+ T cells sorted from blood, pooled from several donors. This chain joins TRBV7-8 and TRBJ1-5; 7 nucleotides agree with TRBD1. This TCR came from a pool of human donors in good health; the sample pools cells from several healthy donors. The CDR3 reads CASSFVRDRGNQPQHF. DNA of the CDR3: TGTGCCAGCAGCTTCGTCCGAGACAGGGGCAATCAGCCCCAGCATTTT.